This TCR beta chain was found in a study of cytomegalovirus exposure and HLA in healthy donors. The study, taken as a whole, reports: Apparent HLA restriction characterized most CMV-associated TCR beta chains in a later analysis. Reportedly, TCR beta sequences accurately predicted HLA-A and HLA-B alleles in most subjects. A few CMV-associated chains were confirmed in vitro to be specific for CMV antigens.

The PCR made use of 60 Vbeta and 13 Jbeta primers. TCRdb's table, derived via immunoSEQ multiplex PCR, lists solely in-frame clones and lacks some. The data show under 150,000 clones, around four fifths seen once. With regard to this clone: As yet, its antigen is unknown.

The CDR3 covers 14 residues. Per the germline V gene, CDR1 is LGHNT and CDR2 is FRNRAP. The ends lost 9 bases at V and 0 bases at J; junction bases unmatched: 6. The TCR comes from a boy between 10 and 17 years old in good health and CMV-seronegative. J is TRBJ1-1 and V is TRBV12-5; TRBD1 matches 8 bases. The sequenced sample was PBMCs. In nucleotides, the CDR3 is TGTGCTAGCCTCCGACAGGGGATGAACACTGAAGCTTTCTTT. This gives the protein CASLRQGMNTEAFF.